This section outlines one TCR beta chain sequence together with its context. In the source study's methods: Amplifying reference gene primers gave estimates of nucleated cell counts. Using immunoSEQ multiplex PCR, the repertoire was profiled, and TCRdb retains in-frame clones only, with some absent. V and J calls and clone size are given by that table; D and trimming were obtained from the DNA. Here the sample spans some 25,000 clones, roughly 91% being singletons. These data originate in a study of blood T cell repertoires in COVID-19. V dropped 4 bases and J dropped 1 base, with 11 bases sitting between them. Germline assignment: CDR1 SGHRS and CDR2 YFSETQ. The CDR3 is 14 residues long.

The V gene is TRBV5-1, the J gene TRBJ2-5; weak D call: TRBD2 (6 bases). The sample consisted of peripheral blood. The receptor's source is a man aged 50 or older with active COVID-19. In DNA form, the CDR3 reads TGCGCCAGCAGCGAAGGGAGGAGCCAAGAGACCCAGTACTTC. Protein sequence: CASSEGRSQETQYF.